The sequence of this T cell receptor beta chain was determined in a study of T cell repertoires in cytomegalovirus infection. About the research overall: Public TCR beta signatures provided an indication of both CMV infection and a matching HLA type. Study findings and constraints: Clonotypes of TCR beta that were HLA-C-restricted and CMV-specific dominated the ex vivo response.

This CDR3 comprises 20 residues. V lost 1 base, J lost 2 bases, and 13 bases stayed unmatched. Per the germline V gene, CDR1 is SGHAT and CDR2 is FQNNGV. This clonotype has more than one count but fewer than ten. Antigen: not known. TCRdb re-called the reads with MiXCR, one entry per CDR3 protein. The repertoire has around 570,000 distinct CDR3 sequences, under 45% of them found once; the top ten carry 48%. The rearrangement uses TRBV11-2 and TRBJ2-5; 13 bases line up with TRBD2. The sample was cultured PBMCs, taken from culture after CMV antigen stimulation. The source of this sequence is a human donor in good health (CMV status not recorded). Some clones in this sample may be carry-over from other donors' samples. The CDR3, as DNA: TGTGCCAGCAGCTTAGGGAGAGGACTAGCGGGAGTGATGTTTCAAGAGACCCAGTACTTC. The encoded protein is CASSLGRGLAGVMFQETQYF.